A few counts support the clone carrying this TCR beta chain. No antigen is known for it. The CDR3 contains 16 residues. Germline CDR1 SGHDN, CDR2 FVKESK. J was trimmed by 7 bases and V by 2 bases; bases with no gene match: 8. This record belongs to a study of beta chain features in type 1 diabetes. General study points: In cDNA sequencing, cells with high TCR expression could be over-represented.

The authors reverse transcribed all of the isolated RNA, so sequencing captured expressed TCRB transcripts. Only in-frame clones appear in the TCRdb table, and some are missing; sequencing was by immunoSEQ multiplex PCR. This table has 400,000 to 600,000 clones, 25% to 35% appearing once. Sequencing was performed on naive CD4+ T cells from blood. V and J are TRBV14 and TRBJ2-1, with 10 bases matching TRBD2. The receptor was derived from a man between 18 and 29 years old in good health. As DNA, the CDR3 is TGTGCCAGCAGCCAACTCTCTAGCGGGAGCTGGAATGAGCAGTTCTTC. Amino acid sequence: CASSQLSSGSWNEQFF.